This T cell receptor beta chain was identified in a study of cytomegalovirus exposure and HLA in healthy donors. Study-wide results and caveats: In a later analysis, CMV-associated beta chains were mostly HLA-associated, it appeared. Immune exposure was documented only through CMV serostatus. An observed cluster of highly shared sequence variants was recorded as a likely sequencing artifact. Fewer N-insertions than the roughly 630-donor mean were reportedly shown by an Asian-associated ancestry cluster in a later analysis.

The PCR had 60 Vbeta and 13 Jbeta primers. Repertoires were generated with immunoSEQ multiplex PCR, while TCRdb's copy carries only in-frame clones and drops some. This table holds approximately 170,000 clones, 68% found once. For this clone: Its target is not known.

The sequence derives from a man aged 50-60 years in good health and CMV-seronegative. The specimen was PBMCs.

In DNA form, the CDR3 reads TGTGCCAGCAGTTACGGACAGGGGAGCTCCTACGAGCAGTACTTC. This encodes CASSYGQGSSYEQYF. This chain joins TRBV6-6 and TRBJ2-7; 9 bases agree with TRBD1. The CDR3 is made up of 15 amino acids. Germline CDR1 MNHNY, CDR2 SVGAGI (reference sequence). With V trimmed by 2 bases and J by 0 bases, 2 bases remained unmatched.